These 18 T cell receptor beta chains were sequenced from one sample in a study of cytomegalovirus exposure and HLA in healthy donors. Vbeta (60) and Jbeta (13) primers were used in the PCR. The protocol was immunoSEQ multiplex PCR, while the TCRdb copy is restricted to in-frame clones and leaves out a portion. This sample carries around 130,000 clones, about 80% of them seen once, and the ten largest clones take approximately 1%. The material sequenced was PBMCs. Receptors originate from a human donor in good health.

The CDR3 reads CASSPQLGGTGGFNEQYF. CDR3 bases: TGTGCCAGCAGCCCACAATTAGGCGGGACAGGAGGATTCAACGAGCAGTACTTC. This sequence joins TRBV5-6 and TRBJ2-5, with 8 bases fitting TRBD1. The J call may be in error: the DNA end matches TRBJ2-7 better. From germline, CDR1 is SGHDT and CDR2 YYEEEE. There are 18 residues in the CDR3.

This clone was observed a single time. The chain links TRBV10-2 to TRBJ2-3, with D perhaps TRBD2 (6 bases). The CDR3 consists of 15 residues. The germline CDR1 and CDR2 sequences are WSHSY and SAAADI. V was pared by 10 bases and J by 5 bases, with 22 bases between. Written as DNA, the CDR3 is TGCGCCATCGGGGGACGCGGGGCCGCGGGAGATACGCAGTATTTT. The encoded protein is CAIGGRGAAGDTQYF.

CDR3 sequence: CAGGRGSGELFF. The CDR3 DNA follows: TGTGCCGGGGGGAGGGGTTCCGGGGAGCTGTTTTTT. V is TRBV28 and J is TRBJ2-2; 7 bases are shared with TRBD2. Germline CDR1 reads MDHEN; CDR2 reads SYDVKM. CDR3 length: 12 residues. The junction had 6 bases not matched to a gene; V was cut back by 11 bases and J by 6 bases.

The gene calls are TRBV2 and TRBJ1-2, with a weak D call TRBD1 (6 bases). The CDR3 has 16 amino acids. Trimming cost V 2 bases and J 1 base, with 14 bases left between them. The germline CDR1 and CDR2 sequences are SNHLY and FYNNEI. The DNA for the CDR3 is TGTGCCAGCAGTGAATGGGGGGGCTCATTTAACTATGGCTACACCTTC. Its translation is CASSEWGGSFNYGYTF.

V gene TRBV2 combines with J gene TRBJ2-2, with a possible D match to TRBD1 (6 bases). The CDR3 is made up of 14 amino acids. Germline V CDR1 and CDR2: SNHLY, FYNNEI. The V and J ends lost 8 bases and 5 bases respectively, with 15 bases between them. In nucleotides, the CDR3 is TGTGCCAGCTTATATTACAGGGAAACCGGGGAGCTGTTTTTT. It is translated as CASLYYRETGELFF.

Only a few counts were recorded for this clone. V is TRBV19 and J is TRBJ1-1; 8 bases fit TRBD1. This CDR3 is 15 amino acids long. Unmatched junction bases numbered 5, after V lost 5 bases and J lost 0 bases. Germline loops: CDR1 LNHDA, CDR2 SQIVND (reference sequence). This CDR3 is CASSHWTGLNTEAFF. The CDR3, as DNA: TGTGCCAGTAGTCACTGGACAGGGTTGAACACTGAAGCTTTCTTT.

This clone occurred once. The J gene is TRBJ1-5, the V gene TRBV2; 7 nucleotides align to TRBD1. CDR1 and CDR2 from the germline V gene are SNHLY and FYNNEI. J was trimmed by 0 bases and V by 11 bases; bases with no gene match: 31. The CDR3 extends over 22 amino acids. As DNA, the CDR3 is TGTGCCGGCCAGCCTCCCTTTCGGGGCAGGGGGGCGCGCCGATATAGCAATCAGCCCCAGCATTTT. Its translation is CAGQPPFRGRGARRYSNQPQHF.

The V and J genes are TRBV19 and TRBJ2-1; the match to TRBD1 covers 7 bases. The CDR3 totals 18 residues. Germline V gene data show CDR1 as LNHDA and CDR2 as SQIVND (reference sequence). Trimming at V came to 8 bases and at J to 4 bases, leaving 20 bases not matched to a gene. The DNA for the CDR3 is TGTGCCAGTCTCCCCGGGCCCTCACACGAGACAGGGTACAATGAGCAGTTCTTC. It encodes CASLPGPSHETGYNEQFF.

Details on this clone: An end of the junction differs from the germline gene, which may be a read error. The chain recombines TRBV6-6 with TRBJ2-1; D unresolved. There are 13 residues in the CDR3. Germline-derived CDR1 and CDR2 are MNHNY and SVGAGI (reference sequence). The CDR3 DNA follows: TGTGCCAGCAGTTTTCAGAAGATCAATAAGCAGTTCTTC. This encodes CASSFQKINKQFF.

This chain uses TRBV21-1 with TRBJ2-7; the DNA was not compared with TRBD1, the D call given in the table. TRBV21-1 is designated a pseudogene. The CDR3 has 18 residues. CDR3 residues: CASSKGRDRQGAIGEQYF. CDR3 DNA sequence: TGTGCCAGCAGCAAAGGAAGAGACCGACAGGGGGCGATCGGCGAGCAGTACTTC.

This clone was seen more than once but under ten times. The chain is built from TRBV7-9 and TRBJ2-5; D remains unclear. Near its end, the DNA agrees better with TRBJ2-7, so the J call may be wrong. The germline V gene encodes CDR1 SEHNR and CDR2 FQNEAQ (reference sequence). The CDR3 is made up of 14 amino acids. CDR3 in amino acids: CASSLDGATYEQYF. The CDR3 region has the DNA TGTGCCAGCAGCTTAGATGGAGCTACCTACGAGCAGTACTTC.

The chain uses TRBV7-9 and TRBJ2-3, with unresolved D. Per the germline V gene, CDR1 is SEHNR and CDR2 is FQNEAQ (reference sequence). V lost 5 bases to trimming and J lost 5 bases, with 5 bases between them. The CDR3 runs to 11 residues. The CDR3 bases are TGTGCCAGCAGCCCCCAAGATACGCAGTATTTT. It yields the protein CASSPQDTQYF.

This rearrangement joins TRBV15 to TRBJ2-7, with TRBD2 identical over 8 bases. V gave up 5 bases and J gave up 1 base; unmatched junction bases: 10. The CDR3 covers 16 residues. Germline V lookup: CDR1 LNHNV, CDR2 YYDKDF (reference sequence). The CDR3 reads CATSGRGGIESYEQYF. CDR3 DNA: TGTGCCACCAGCGGACGCGGGGGGATAGAATCCTACGAGCAGTACTTC.

There are a few counts of this clone. This sequence joins TRBV19 and TRBJ2-6; unclear D gene. Looked up from germline, CDR1 is LNHDA and CDR2 is SQIVND (reference sequence). Trimming removed 6 bases at V and 2 bases at J, with 8 bases between. The CDR3 totals 14 residues. For the CDR3, the DNA is TGTGCCAGTAGCCCGGTGGCTGGGGCCAACGTCCTGACTTTC. This gives the protein CASSPVAGANVLTF.

The chain carries TRBV9 and TRBJ2-4; 8 bases line up with TRBD2. Germline V lookup: CDR1 SGDLS, CDR2 YYNGEE. V was pared by 0 bases and J by 6 bases, with 5 bases of the junction left unmatched. The CDR3 runs 15 residues. The CDR3 DNA follows: TGTGCCAGCAGCGTAGGCGGGGGGCTCGGAAACATTCAGTACTTC. This sequence encodes CASSVGGGLGNIQYF.

The V gene is TRBV29-1, the J gene TRBJ1-2; tentative D call: TRBD1 (5 bases). Per the germline V gene, CDR1 is SQVTM and CDR2 is ANQGSEA. V was trimmed by 4 bases and J by 5 bases, leaving 20 bases between them. This CDR3 spans 15 amino acids. In DNA, the CDR3 is TGCAGCGTTGTCCCGCGGCCTCTGGGGCCTTATGGCTACACCTTC. It encodes CSVVPRPLGPYGYTF.

The J gene is TRBJ2-1, the V gene TRBV7-9; tentatively, D is TRBD1 (5 bases). The CDR3 spans 14 residues. Trimming took 5 bases from V and 6 from J, leaving 14 bases between them. Germline V CDR1 and CDR2: SEHNR, FQNEAQ (reference sequence). The CDR3 loop reads CASSTSTGFNEQFF. The CDR3 DNA follows: TGTGCCAGCAGCACAAGCACAGGTTTCAATGAGCAGTTCTTC.

With regard to this clone: The junction departs from germline at one end; a sequencing error may be responsible. The chain employs TRBV18 and TRBJ2-2; 11 bases map to TRBD1. Germline V gene data show CDR1 as KGHSH and CDR2 as LQKENI. This CDR3 is built from 18 residues. DNA of the CDR3: TGTGCCAGCTCATCACCGGGACAGGGGGTCGAGTACACCGGGGAGCTGTTTTTT. Its translation: CASSSPGQGVEYTGELFF.